A single sample is the source of the 20 T cell receptor beta chains below, sequenced in a study of shared clonotypes between healthy human individuals. The table came from immunoSEQ multiplex PCR; TCRdb's copy has only in-frame clones and leaves some out. The sample records roughly 2.2 million clones, approximately 93% being singletons. The sequenced material came from naive CD4+ T cells from PBMCs. Stated subset: CD45RA+ positively selected. The receptors were sampled from a man younger than 35 in good health. Some clones in this sample may be carry-over from other donors' samples.

The V and J genes are TRBV29-1 and TRBJ2-1; 11 bases are shared with TRBD2. From germline, CDR1 is SQVTM and CDR2 ANQGSEA. V lost 4 bases, J lost 8 bases, and 10 bases stayed unmatched. The CDR3 consists of 15 residues. In nucleotides, the CDR3 is TGCAGCGTTGTGGGGGGGACTAGCGGTGGCGATGAGCAGTTCTTC. The encoded protein is CSVVGGTSGGDEQFF.

The chain joins TRBV5-1 to TRBJ2-2, with a tentative D call TRBD1 (6 bases). Germline V gene lookup returns CDR1 SGHRS and CDR2 YFSETQ. The CDR3 loop spans 15 amino acids. With 0 bases removed from V and 6 bases from J, the gap between germline ends came to 12 bases. CDR3 sequence: CASSLVGQGSGELFF. CDR3 nucleotide sequence: TGCGCCAGCAGCTTGGTGGGTCAGGGGTCCGGGGAGCTGTTTTTT.

The chain links TRBV4-1 to TRBJ2-7, with TRBD1 matching over 7 bases. The germline V gene has CDR1 MGHRA and CDR2 YSYEKL. Germline trimming cut 4 bases from V and 2 bases from J; bases unmatched to any gene: 8. This CDR3 is 15 amino acids long. The CDR3 coding sequence is TGCGCCAGCAGCCTGAACCGGGACAGCCCCTACGAGCAGTACTTC. Translating it yields CASSLNRDSPYEQYF.

The gene calls are TRBV11-2 and TRBJ2-2; possible D gene TRBD1, 5 bases. The ends were cut back, 3 bases at V and 2 bases at J, with 10 bases in the middle. There are 15 residues in the CDR3. Germline V lookup: CDR1 SGHAT, CDR2 FQNNGV. CDR3 DNA: TGTGCCAGCAGCTTGGGGCCGCAAAACACCGGGGAGCTGTTTTTT. It encodes CASSLGPQNTGELFF.

V usage is TRBV7-9 and J usage is TRBJ2-2; TRBD2 aligns across 7 bases. CDR3 length: 16 amino acids. CDR1 and CDR2 from the germline V gene are SEHNR and FQNEAQ (reference sequence). V lost 5 bases and J lost 6; bases outside the gene matches: 12. The CDR3, as DNA: TGTGCCAGCAGCCTACTGGGGGGGACCCCCCCCGGGGAGCTGTTTTTT. Protein sequence: CASSLLGGTPPGELFF.

The V call is TRBV5-4, the J call TRBJ2-7; TRBD2 matches at 8 bases. This CDR3 is built from 14 residues. Germline CDR1 SGHNT, CDR2 YYREEE (reference sequence). The ends lost 5 bases at V and 3 bases at J; junction bases unmatched: 7. CDR3 protein: CASSAGTRYYEQYF. Here the CDR3 DNA reads TGTGCCAGCAGTGCCGGGACTAGGTACTACGAGCAGTACTTC.

Note on this clone: Other DNA sequences in the sample encode the same CDR3. The CDR3 loop is CASSLGRGSYEQYF. The CDR3 coding sequence is TGTGCCAGCAGCTTGGGACGGGGGTCCTACGAGCAGTACTTC. The chain uses TRBV5-6 and TRBJ2-7; weak D call: TRBD2 (6 bases). CDR3 length equals 14 residues. Looked up from germline, CDR1 is SGHDT and CDR2 is YYEEEE. V lost 0 bases to trimming and J lost 1 base, with 8 bases between them.

The chain joins TRBV6-1 to TRBJ1-2; TRBD1 matches 8 bases. CDR3 length: 15 amino acids. Losses at the gene ends were 0 bases for V and 4 bases for J; bases not matched to a gene: 4. Germline V CDR1 and CDR2: MNHNS, SASEGT. CDR3 in DNA: TGTGCCAGCAGTGAAGCGGCCGGGACAGGCTATGGCTACACCTTC. Its translation is CASSEAAGTGYGYTF.

This CDR3 is CASSFITDTQYF. CDR3 sequence (DNA): TGTGCCAGCAGCTTCATCACAGATACGCAGTATTTT. The genes are TRBV7-9 and TRBJ2-3, with D hard to call. The CDR3 is 12 amino acids. V was shortened by 3 bases and J by 2 bases, with 3 bases between the two germline ends. Germline loops: CDR1 SEHNR, CDR2 FQNEAQ (reference sequence). The variable domain in full, with the rest retrieved from reference TRBV7-9 and TRBJ2-3, is DTGVSQNPRHKITKRGQNVTFRCDPISEHNRLYWYRQTLGQGPEFLTYFQNEAQLEKSRLLSDRFSAERPKGSFSTLEIQRTEQGDSAMYLCASSFITDTQYFGPGTRLTVL.

This clone showed up just once. The genes are TRBV18 and TRBJ1-5, with D maybe TRBD1 (5 bases). This CDR3 is 15 amino acids long. Trimming pared 3 bases from V and 5 bases from J, leaving 14 bases between. CDR1 KGHSH and CDR2 LQKENI come from the germline V gene. The CDR3 sequence is CASSPGGTRDQPQHF. The CDR3 DNA reads as TGTGCCAGCTCACCGGGGGGGACCCGCGATCAGCCCCAGCATTTT.

The count of this clone is one. The CDR3 DNA reads as TGTGCCAGTGGTTGGGATGAGCAGTTCTTC. The encoded protein is CASGWDEQFF. The chain is built from TRBV19 and TRBJ2-1; no clear D gene. Germline loops: CDR1 LNHDA, CDR2 SQIVND (reference sequence). The CDR3 covers 10 residues. Trimming left V 8 bases short and J 8 bases short, with 7 bases between.

V is TRBV9 and J is TRBJ2-2; TRBD2 aligns across 7 bases. CDR1 and CDR2 (germline): SGDLS, YYNGEE. CDR3 length: 14 residues. V lost 4 bases, J lost 6 bases, and 6 bases stayed unmatched. CDR3 protein: CASSPTAGAGELFF. The CDR3 coding sequence is TGTGCCAGCAGCCCCACCGCGGGGGCCGGGGAGCTGTTTTTT.

The V and J genes are TRBV5-5 and TRBJ2-7, with TRBD1 identical over 9 bases. The CDR3 sequence is 14 residues long. Germline CDR1 reads SGHKS; CDR2 reads YYEKEE (reference sequence). The V segment lost 4 bases and the J segment 3 bases; nucleotides outside the gene matches: 5. The DNA of the CDR3 is TGTGCCAGCAGCATCTGGACAGGGGACTACGAGCAGTACTTC. It encodes CASSIWTGDYEQYF.

This rearrangement joins TRBV6-4 to TRBJ2-7; tentatively, D is TRBD1 or TRBD2 (5 bases each). Germline CDR1 and CDR2: MRHNA and SNTAGT. Trimming removed 2 bases from V and 7 bases from J, with 12 bases in between. The CDR3 consists of 13 residues. The CDR3 DNA reads as TGTGCCAGCAGTGACGGGGGTTCCGGGGAGCAGTACTTC. This encodes CASSDGGSGEQYF.

This clone has just one count. The chain combines TRBV6-5 with TRBJ1-5, with 8 positions matching TRBD1. V gave up 6 bases and J gave up 8 bases; unmatched junction bases: 6. CDR3 length: 13 residues. CDR1 is MNHEY and CDR2 is SVGAGI in the germline V gene. The CDR3 here is CASRSGGGKPQHF. The DNA for the CDR3 is TGTGCCAGCAGGTCAGGGGGCGGGAAGCCCCAGCATTTT.

The V and J genes are TRBV19 and TRBJ1-2; TRBD1 is a possible D gene (5 bases). Germline V gene data show CDR1 as LNHDA and CDR2 as SQIVND (reference sequence). Trimming cost V 1 base and J 0 bases, with 6 bases left between them. The CDR3 spans 14 residues. In DNA form, the CDR3 reads TGTGCCAGTAGTATAGCGACAGCTAACTATGGCTACACCTTC. It codes for CASSIATANYGYTF.

The chain carries TRBV28 and TRBJ1-4; 7 bases match TRBD1. Losses at the gene ends were 3 bases for V and 5 bases for J; bases not matched to a gene: 27. The CDR3 totals 22 residues. Germline CDR1 reads MDHEN; CDR2 reads SYDVKM. In DNA, the CDR3 is TGTGCCAGCAGTTTGCCCGCCGGAGGGGGCGTTAATTACAGGGCGCTGAATGAAAAACTGTTTTTT. Translating gives CASSLPAGGGVNYRALNEKLFF. Combining the CDR3 with reference TRBV28 and TRBJ1-4 gives the whole variable domain DVKVTQSSRYLVKRTGEKVFLECVQDMDHENMFWYRQDPGLGLRLIYFSYDVKMKEKGDIPEGYSVSREKKERFSLILESASTNQTSMYLCASSLPAGGGVNYRALNEKLFFGSGTQLSVL.

This sequence joins TRBV7-2 and TRBJ2-5; D ambiguous. Germline V gene lookup returns CDR1 SGHTA and CDR2 FQGNSA. Trimming pared 0 bases from V and 1 base from J, leaving 12 bases between. This CDR3 has 16 residues. CDR3 loop: CASSLAIGQFQETQYF. CDR3 bases: TGTGCCAGCAGCTTAGCTATCGGTCAGTTCCAAGAGACCCAGTACTTC.

The chain couples TRBV7-9 to TRBJ2-7, with D perhaps matching TRBD1 or TRBD2 (5 bases each). Germline V gene data show CDR1 as SEHNR and CDR2 as FQNEAQ (reference sequence). The V gene lost 6 bases and the J gene lost 0 bases, with 21 bases spanning the gap. The CDR3 consists of 17 residues. CDR3 loop: CASRADLGGLSSYEQYF. The CDR3 nucleotides are TGTGCCAGCAGGGCCGACCTTGGGGGTCTGAGCTCCTACGAGCAGTACTTC.

This chain uses TRBV4-3 with TRBJ2-3; D uncertain. CDR1 and CDR2 from the germline V gene are LGHNA and YSLEER. V shed 0 bases and J shed 3 bases, with 7 bases lying between them. The CDR3 extends over 14 amino acids. For the CDR3, the DNA is TGCGCCAGCAGCCAAGATCGATCTACAGATACGCAGTATTTT. Translated: CASSQDRSTDTQYF.